Detailed here is one TCR beta chain. Its cognate antigen is unknown. Germline values: CDR1 MNHEY, CDR2 SMNVEV (reference sequence). The CDR3 totals 13 residues. Trimming removed 5 bases at V and 8 bases at J, with 15 bases between. These data originate in a study of CD8 T cells in Susac syndrome. General study points: The total CD8+ repertoires yielded sixteen Susac-specific public clones and the CD8+ TEMRA repertoires yielded a few.

When the RNA was reverse transcribed, random hexamers were used with an input of about 0.5 to 1 ug. Amplification of TCR beta CDR3 across 54 Vbeta and 13 Jbeta was performed with immunoSEQ multiplex PCR. TCRdb passed the immunoSEQ multiplex PCR reads through MiXCR, listing each CDR3 protein once. The sample holds some 2,200 distinct CDR3 sequences; under 75% are singletons and the top ten take around a tenth. Delineation of memory subsets for TEMRA sorting relied upon CD27 and CD45RA staining. Sequencing was performed on both total CD8+ cells and sorted CD8+ TEMRA cells. V gene TRBV27 combines with J gene TRBJ1-2; possibly TRBD1 for D (6 bases). Sequencing was carried out using CD8+ TEMRA cells from PBMCs. Specified subset: FACS-sorted terminally differentiated effector memory CD8+ T cells re-expressing CD45RA (CD8+ TEMRA). This sequence originates from a human donor with Susac syndrome. CDR3 amino acids: CASSNNRVEGYTF. The CDR3 DNA sequence: TGTGCCAGCAGTAACAACAGGGTAGAGGGCTACACCTTC.